This T cell receptor (beta chain) was identified in a study of blood T cell repertoires in COVID-19. On the study more broadly: The cDNA or gDNA used as material had been derived from T cells, B-cell-depleted T cells, or PBMCs.

Participant reports of clinical history set cohort assignment. Before being deemed recovered, Cohort 3 donors had two negative PCRs, clearance, or symptom resolution. Source study methods: Amplification of reference gene primers was used by the study to estimate nucleated cell counts. The protocol was immunoSEQ multiplex PCR, while the TCRdb copy is restricted to in-frame clones and leaves out a portion. The V and J calls and clone size were taken over from that table, and D and trimming were inferred from the DNA. The profile shows some 300,000 clones, about 90% of them singletons. The CDR3 is 16 residues long. Germline trimming cut 3 bases from V and 9 bases from J; bases unmatched to any gene: 11. Germline assignment: CDR1 MDHEN and CDR2 SYDVKM.

This chain joins TRBV28 and TRBJ1-6, with 7 bases fitting TRBD1. The TCR was taken from a woman between 25 and 40 years old who had recovered from COVID-19. The sample consisted of PBMCs or T cells enriched from blood (not recorded which). CDR3 region: CASSFVWTGRGSPLHF. The CDR3 DNA reads TGTGCCAGCAGTTTTGTGTGGACAGGTCGCGGTTCACCCCTCCACTTT.